The next 4 T cell receptor beta chains were all read from a single sample in a study of neurological immune-mediated disorders. Noted time point: technical triplicate 2. TCRdb re-called the 5' RACE reads through MiXCR, storing one row per CDR3 protein. The sample has about 59,000 distinct CDR3 sequences, approximately 25% seen once. Sequences were obtained from PBMCs. These receptors all stem from a man aged 55 to 69 with HTLV-1-associated myelopathy (HAM/TSP).

This clonotype was observed at least ten times. The chain recombines TRBV6-2 or TRBV6-3 with TRBJ1-5; D possibly corresponds to TRBD1 (6 bases). V was cut by 8 bases and J by 3 bases, with 17 bases left in between. Per germline, CDR1 MNHEY and CDR2 SVGEGT. CDR3 size: 15 residues. This CDR3 is CASRTGGADNQPQHF. The CDR3 nucleotides read TGTGCCAGCCGGACCGGGGGGGCTGACAATCAGCCCCAGCATTTT.

Written as DNA, the CDR3 is TGTGCCAGCAGCGTAGAAGTTTACTCTGGGGCCAACGTCCTGACTTTC. Protein sequence: CASSVEVYSGANVLTF. V usage is TRBV7-9 and J usage is TRBJ2-6, with D hard to call. The CDR3 is made up of 16 amino acids. V lost 5 bases and J 0 bases, leaving 11 bases between the germline ends. Germline V lookup: CDR1 SEHNR, CDR2 FQNEAQ (reference sequence). Full variable domain (outside the CDR3, taken from reference TRBV7-9 and TRBJ2-6): DTGVSQNPRHKITKRGQNVTFRCDPISEHNRLYWYRQTLGQGPEFLTYFQNEAQLEKSRLLSDRFSAERPKGSFSTLEIQRTEQGDSAMYLCASSVEVYSGANVLTFGAGSRLTVL.

In regard to this clonotype: The junction does not match germline at one end; this may be a read error. This chain uses TRBV5-1 with TRBJ2-3; D is ambiguous. The CDR3 is 14 residues long. Per the germline V gene, CDR1 is SGHRS and CDR2 is YFSETQ. CDR3 DNA: TGCGCCAGCAGATTGGACCCAAGCACAGATACGCAGTATTTT. It is translated as CASRLDPSTDTQYF.

This clonotype was recorded at least ten times. The chain recombines TRBV13 with TRBJ2-3, with a possible D match to TRBD1 (5 bases). V shed 5 bases and J shed 6 bases, with 9 bases lying between them. Per the germline V gene, CDR1 is PRHDT and CDR2 is FYEKMQ (reference sequence). The CDR3 is 12 residues long. The CDR3 DNA is TGTGCCAGCAGCGACAGCTCCGATACGCAGTATTTT. It specifies CASSDSSDTQYF.